The clone carrying this T cell receptor (beta chain) appeared a few times. The target antigen is unknown. The data are from a study of T cells in Graves' hyperthyroidism and ophthalmopathy. Findings and caveats of the study: Within blood appeared most thyroid clonotypes that had expanded above 0.001.

Amplified TCR beta CDR3 regions derived from RNA transcripts. The HTBI primer set drove a first-round RT-PCR of the TCR CDR3. MiXCR, run by TCRdb on the multiplex PCR reads, gives a single entry per CDR3 protein. This table holds 600,000 or so distinct CDR3 sequences, about 17% found once. The sample taken for sequencing was blood. The sequence came from a woman aged 25-40 years with Graves' hyperthyroidism.

Written as DNA, the CDR3 is TGTGCCAGCAGTTTCCAAGACAGCCCTAGCACAGATACGCAGTATTTT. It yields the protein CASSFQDSPSTDTQYF. This chain links TRBV28 with TRBJ2-3; D may be TRBD1 (5 bases). CDR1 is MDHEN, CDR2 SYDVKM, per germline. The CDR3 contains 16 residues. V was clipped by 3 bases and J by 0 bases, with 13 bases between them.